What follows are 10 T cell receptor beta chains derived from one specimen sequenced in a study of T cells expressing NK-cell markers. TCRdb re-analyzed the 5' RACE reads; it lists each CDR3 protein once, without DNA. This table holds fewer than 550,000 distinct CDR3 sequences. The sequenced material came from blood T cells: a sorted CD56 or NKG2C T cell subset, CD4+ or CD8+ T cells, or bulk PBMC T cells (not recorded which). All receptors come from a woman aged 45-60 years in good health.

V and J are TRBV23-1 and TRBJ2-6. TRBV23-1 is classed as an ORF, of uncertain function. The CDR3 extends over 17 amino acids. CDR3: CASSQSSGTPGANVLTF.

The rearrangement joins TRBV5-1 to TRBJ2-1; the D call of TRBD1 rests on TCRdb alone, since no DNA is present to check it. There are 16 residues in the CDR3. Germline V CDR1 and CDR2: SGHRS, YFSETQ. The CDR3 region is CASSKGQGSSYNEQFF.

The J gene is TRBJ2-1, the V gene TRBV2. The CDR3 runs 15 residues. CDR1 is SNHLY and CDR2 is FYNNEI in the germline V gene. CDR3 loop: CASSEVGLLYNEQFF.

The chain couples TRBV10-3 to TRBJ2-7; TCRdb's D gene call, TRBD2, goes unchecked for lack of DNA. The CDR3 runs to 15 residues. Germline CDR1 and CDR2: ENHRY and SYGVKD. The CDR3 spells CAINAHPGGPYEQYF.

The CDR3 sequence: CATLQASTDTQYF. This rearrangement joins TRBV3-1 to TRBJ2-3. Germline V gene lookup returns CDR1 LGHDT and CDR2 YNNKEL (reference sequence). The CDR3 covers 13 residues.

The rearrangement joins TRBV7-9 to TRBJ2-4. This CDR3 spans 14 amino acids. CDR1 and CDR2 from the germline V gene are SEHNR and FQNEAQ (reference sequence). The CDR3 region is CASSSDGGKNIQYF.

The V call is TRBV5-1, the J call TRBJ1-5; TCRdb returns TRBD1, unconfirmable since there is no DNA. This CDR3 contains 13 residues. Germline lookup yields CDR1 SGHRS and CDR2 YFSETQ. CDR3 in amino acids: CASSHGGDQPQHF.

The chain is built from TRBV7-2 and TRBJ1-3; the D call of TRBD1 rests on TCRdb alone, since no DNA is present to check it. Germline CDR1 reads SGHTA; CDR2 reads FQGNSA. The CDR3 runs to 17 residues. Here the CDR3 reads CASSLHGAWGSGNTIYF. The variable domain in full, completed from reference TRBV7-2 and TRBJ1-3, reads GAGVSQSPSNKVTEKGKDVELRCDPISGHTALYWYRQSLGQGLEFLIYFQGNSAPDKSGLPSDRFSAERTGGSVSTLTIQRTQQEDSAVYLCASSLHGAWGSGNTIYFGEGSWLTVV.

This rearrangement joins TRBV7-3 to TRBJ2-1; the D call of TRBD1 rests on TCRdb alone, since no DNA is present to check it. Germline V gene sequence: CDR1 SGHTA, CDR2 FQGTGA. This CDR3 comprises 16 residues. CDR3: CASSLKGGQGSNEQFF.

The chain has TRBV7-6 and TRBJ1-1; no DNA is available, so the TRBD1 call from TCRdb remains unchecked. The germline gives CDR1 SGHVS, CDR2 FNYEAQ. The CDR3 is 14 residues long. This CDR3 is CASSLRDTNTEAFF.